Listed below are T cell receptor beta chains from one sample, sequenced in a study of CD8 T cells in Susac syndrome. TCRdb called the immunoSEQ multiplex PCR reads again in MiXCR, with one record for every CDR3 protein. There are about 210,000 distinct CDR3 sequences in the sample; about 96% occur only once, and roughly 0.1% lies in the top ten. Sequencing was done on a sample of CD4+ T cells from PBMCs. These receptor sequences come from a human donor with multiple sclerosis. Each CDR3 is given with its conserved first and last residue. A D gene is named only where the DNA matches it firmly. Clone sizes are given selectively: once, few, many, or a class where the clone is expanded.

v_gene: TRBV6-5; abundance: -; j_gene: TRBJ2-1; d_gene: -; CDR3aa: CASSYSNEQFF; CDR3nt: TGTGCCAGCAGTTACTCCAATGAGCAGTTCTTC
v_gene: TRBV2; abundance: -; j_gene: TRBJ2-1; d_gene: -; CDR3aa: CASSVSGSAFEQFF; CDR3nt: TGTGCCAGCAGTGTGAGCGGTAGCGCTTTTGAGCAGTTCTTC
v_gene: TRBV7-9; abundance: -; j_gene: TRBJ2-7; d_gene: -; CDR3aa: CASSPTGRAGEQYF; CDR3nt: TGTGCCAGCAGTCCAACCGGACGGGCGGGCGAGCAGTACTTC
v_gene: TRBV20-1; abundance: -; j_gene: TRBJ2-4; d_gene: -; CDR3aa: CSAREAGGKNIQYF; CDR3nt: TGCAGTGCTAGAGAGGCCGGAGGCAAAAACATTCAGTACTTC
v_gene: TRBV29-1; abundance: -; j_gene: TRBJ2-7; d_gene: TRBD2; CDR3aa: CSVEWASGKRDEQYF; CDR3nt: TGCAGCGTTGAATGGGCTAGCGGGAAGAGGGACGAGCAGTACTTC
v_gene: TRBV9; abundance: -; j_gene: TRBJ2-2; d_gene: TRBD1; CDR3aa: CASSEEGQGWTGELFF; CDR3nt: TGTGCCAGCAGTGAGGAAGGACAGGGGTGGACCGGGGAGCTGTTTTTT
v_gene: TRBV7-9; abundance: -; j_gene: TRBJ2-5; d_gene: TRBD1; CDR3aa: CASSQDRDGETQYF; CDR3nt: TGTGCCAGCAGCCAGGACAGGGACGGAGAGACCCAGTACTTC
v_gene: TRBV9; abundance: -; j_gene: TRBJ2-3; d_gene: -; CDR3aa: CASSVASTSTDTQYF; CDR3nt: TGTGCCAGCAGCGTAGCTAGCACCAGCACAGATACGCAGTATTTT
v_gene: TRBV3-1; abundance: once; j_gene: TRBJ2-3; d_gene: TRBD2; CDR3aa: CASSQDKSGAEDTQYF; CDR3nt: TGTGCCAGCAGCCAAGACAAAAGCGGGGCGGAAGATACGCAGTATTTT
v_gene: TRBV12-3/TRBV12-4; abundance: -; j_gene: TRBJ1-4; d_gene: TRBD1; CDR3aa: CASRPTGWEVKLFF; CDR3nt: TGTGCCAGCAGGCCGACAGGGTGGGAGGTAAAACTGTTTTTT
v_gene: TRBV12-3/TRBV12-4; abundance: -; j_gene: TRBJ2-7; d_gene: -; CDR3aa: CASSFRGLSYEQYF; CDR3nt: TGTGCCAGCAGCTTCAGGGGCCTATCCTACGAGCAGTACTTC
v_gene: TRBV4-1; abundance: -; j_gene: TRBJ2-1; d_gene: -; CDR3aa: CASSQAANNEQFF; CDR3nt: TGCGCCAGCAGCCAAGCGGCGAACAATGAGCAGTTCTTC
v_gene: TRBV3-1; abundance: -; j_gene: TRBJ1-6; d_gene: -; CDR3aa: CASSLGERNSPLHF; CDR3nt: TGTGCCAGCAGCCTAGGAGAACGTAATTCACCCCTCCACTTT
v_gene: TRBV20-1; abundance: -; j_gene: TRBJ2-7; d_gene: -; CDR3aa: CSATSLFHEQYF; CDR3nt: TGCAGTGCTACCAGCCTATTCCACGAGCAGTACTTC
v_gene: TRBV29-1; abundance: -; j_gene: TRBJ2-3; d_gene: -; CDR3aa: CSIDDRLSTDTQYF; CDR3nt: TGCAGCATCGACGACAGGCTAAGCACAGATACGCAGTATTTT
v_gene: TRBV5-1; abundance: -; j_gene: TRBJ2-7; d_gene: -; CDR3aa: CASSLESGYEQYF; CDR3nt: TGCGCCAGCAGCTTGGAGTCCGGCTACGAGCAGTACTTC
v_gene: TRBV30; abundance: -; j_gene: TRBJ2-1; d_gene: TRBD2; CDR3aa: CAWNKGLAGDEQFF; CDR3nt: TGTGCCTGGAACAAGGGACTAGCGGGCGATGAGCAGTTCTTC
v_gene: TRBV12-3/TRBV12-4; abundance: -; j_gene: TRBJ1-5; d_gene: TRBD1; CDR3aa: CASSYRDRGLAQHF; CDR3nt: TGTGCCAGCAGTTACCGGGACAGGGGTCTGGCCCAGCATTTT
v_gene: TRBV10-3; abundance: -; j_gene: TRBJ2-1; d_gene: TRBD2; CDR3aa: CAISEAASGGLWGGFF; CDR3nt: TGTGCCATCAGTGAGGCCGCTAGCGGGGGGCTGTGGGGCGGGTTCTTC
v_gene: TRBV3-1; abundance: -; j_gene: TRBJ2-1; d_gene: TRBD2; CDR3aa: CASSQGTGLAGYNEQFF; CDR3nt: TGTGCCAGCAGCCAGGGGACGGGACTAGCGGGCTACAATGAGCAGTTCTTC
v_gene: TRBV20-1; abundance: -; j_gene: TRBJ1-6; d_gene: -; CDR3aa: CSARDPRVVNSPLHF; CDR3nt: TGCAGTGCTAGAGATCCGAGGGTGGTCAATTCACCCCTCCACTTT
v_gene: TRBV25-1; abundance: -; j_gene: TRBJ2-5; d_gene: TRBD1; CDR3aa: CASSRSPGTGQETQYF; CDR3nt: TGTGCCAGCAGCCGCAGCCCCGGGACAGGACAAGAGACCCAGTACTTC
v_gene: TRBV19; abundance: -; j_gene: TRBJ1-2; d_gene: -; CDR3aa: CASTRTDNYGYTF; CDR3nt: TGTGCCAGTACCAGGACGGACAACTATGGCTACACCTTC
v_gene: TRBV4-1; abundance: -; j_gene: TRBJ2-7; d_gene: TRBD2; CDR3aa: CASSQALLAGDSYEQYF; CDR3nt: TGCGCCAGCAGCCAAGCCCTACTAGCGGGGGACTCCTACGAGCAGTACTTC